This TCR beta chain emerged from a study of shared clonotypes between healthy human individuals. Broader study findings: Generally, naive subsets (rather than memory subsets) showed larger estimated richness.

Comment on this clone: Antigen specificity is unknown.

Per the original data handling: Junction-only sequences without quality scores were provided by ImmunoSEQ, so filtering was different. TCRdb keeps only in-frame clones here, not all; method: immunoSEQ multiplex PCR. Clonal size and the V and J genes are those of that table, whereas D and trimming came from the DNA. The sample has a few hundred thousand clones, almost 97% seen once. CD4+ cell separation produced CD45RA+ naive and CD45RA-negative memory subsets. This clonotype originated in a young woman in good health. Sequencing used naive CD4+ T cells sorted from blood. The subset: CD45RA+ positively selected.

Here the CDR3 reads CASRKRLAEGGNEQFF. CDR3 bases: TGTGCCAGCAGGAAAAGACTAGCGGAAGGGGGCAATGAGCAGTTCTTC. The V call is TRBV2, the J call TRBJ2-1, with TRBD2 matching 9 bases. The V and J ends lost 6 bases and 6 bases, in that order; junction bases with no gene match: 12. CDR1 and CDR2 from the germline V gene are SNHLY and FYNNEI. CDR3 length equals 16 residues.